This T cell receptor (beta chain) was retrieved from a study of cytomegalovirus exposure and HLA in healthy donors (dated by TCRdb to 2016 to 2017). Describing the broader study: According to an earlier analysis of a few hundred of the donors, roughly 180 million T cells yielded roughly 100 million unique TCR beta sequences and around 280 Gb of sequence data. HLA typing included class I and class II loci at four-digit resolution. The T cell repertoires of some 700 subjects were profiled by immunosequencing and related to cytomegalovirus serostatus. A later genetic analysis took genome-wide SNP genotypes for about 55% of the roughly 700 donors and used that subset as a discovery cohort. The genetic ancestry cluster associated with self-reported Caucasian donors included 65% to 90% of the roughly 390 genotyped donors. Typing coverage differed by locus: A, B, C, DRB1 and DQB1 were typed in roughly 629-630 donors, DQA1 in about 500, DPA1 in over 600, and DPB1 in approximately 450. A later analysis re-examined previously published TCR beta repertoires from roughly 650 donors and added high-resolution HLA genotyping to investigate patterns of TCR occurrence. The study combined high-throughput TCR immunosequencing, statistical association of individual TCRs with disease status, and machine learning to predict cytomegalovirus infection status. Among a few hundred genotyped donors of the cohort, an average of roughly 240,000 unique TCR beta nucleotide sequences were sequenced per donor, roughly a sixth of them non-productive. An early release that covered roughly 600 HLA-typed donors contained about 300 gigabases of sequencing data and 75 million to 100 million unique TCR sequences. All discovery cohort repertoires had been generated on a single sequencing platform. To decide whether each TCR beta V gene segment behaved as functional or pseudogenic, an earlier analysis of approximately 590 of the donors relied on high-throughput TCR beta sequencing. In the later analysis, no new phenotypic data were used to find candidate immune exposures; instead, reliance was placed on TCR beta sequences and their occurrence across donors. In addition to the first cohort of 666 subjects, a separate validation cohort of some 120 different subjects was used. The aim of the study was to test whether cataloging public T cell receptors could identify signatures of past pathogen exposure. Alongside the repertoire data, information on donor age, sex, ethnicity and CMV serostatus was compiled. Roughly five DR-DQ haplotypes were handled as single units for association and clustering because linkage in the cohort was strong.

Library prep was done by the immunoSEQ multiplex PCR assay. For the multiplex PCR, a mixture combining 60 forward primers for TCR Vbeta segments and 13 reverse primers for TCR Jbeta segments was used. The CDR3 region of rearranged TCR beta genes was amplified from genomic DNA by a multiplex PCR assay. The amplified TCR beta libraries were sequenced on the Illumina HiSeq System as 87-base-pair reads. For the original study's pipeline: Across the 670 or so repertoires, a later analysis counted roughly 84 million unique TCR beta chains, approximately 10 million of which were shared by at least two donors. A nearest-neighbor algorithm error-corrected the raw reads and collapsed the reads into unique sequences, merging closely related sequences to remove PCR and sequencing errors. V, D and J gene segments were assigned by aligning CDR3 sequences to IMGT reference sequences. Each retained sequence needed at least a six-nucleotide match to both a V gene segment and a J gene segment. Rearrangements were called productive when the CDR3 lacked stop codons and stayed in frame with V and J; all others were non-productive. CDR3 was defined by IMGT convention, running from the second conserved V-encoded cysteine to the conserved J-encoded phenylalanine. In an earlier analysis of around 540 of the donors, sequences lacking an unambiguous match to a single V gene segment were excluded. An earlier analysis of roughly 590 of the donors called V segments functional above 56.7% productive rearrangements and segregating when the between-donor standard deviation exceeded 5%. To diagnose cytomegalovirus status from the catalog of TCR beta chain sequences, a statistical classification framework was built. V and J gene assignment, in a later analysis, came from comparing TCR nucleotide sequences with IMGT/GENE-DB human TR gene sequences. A later analysis assigned CDR3 sequences and most-parsimonious VDJ recombination scenarios with the TCRdist pipeline. A later analysis defined each TCR beta chain by its CDR3 amino acid sequence plus V-gene family, and excluded reads lacking a unique V-gene family. As a way to deal with suspected cross-contamination and a sequencing artifact, a later analysis dropped hundreds of nucleotide sequences that were highly shared and had low generation probability. In a later analysis, a clonal expansion index was calculated for each public chain from normalized within-repertoire ranks of inferred template counts. In a later analysis, generation probabilities were computed using a VDJ recombination model fitted to out-of-frame rearrangements, and the results were checked against IGoR. In a later analysis, TCR-TCR, TCR-HLA and TCR-CMV co-occurrence was scored with hypergeometric tests, and a repertoire-size bias correction was applied to TCR pairs. To estimate false discovery rates, a later analysis permuted the HLA or CMV assignments 20 times. In a later analysis, co-occurring TCRs were grouped using DBSCAN, and TCRdist sequence similarity was added for clustering within HLA-allele-positive subsets. Co-occurrence clustering excluded repertoires with fewer than 30,000 or more than 120,000 public chains, plus five with anomalous nucleotide sharing. TCRdb's version of the immuneACCESS table is confined to in-frame rearrangements and falls short of the full clone set. An unresolved V gene accounts for under half of the shortfall where checked; the remainder is of unknown origin. That table supplies the V and J calls and clone size; D and trimming were determined from the DNA. Counted in this sample were approximately 130,000 clones; about 85% of them appeared once. The ten most abundant clones make up 1.5% to 2% of the sample.

A note on this clone: Its binding antigen is unknown. Per-base qualities were not stored, and no clone one base away is much larger. Other DNA sequences in the same sample also yield this CDR3.

The CDR3 spans 14 residues, from the cysteine through the phenylalanine. Just CDR3 DNA is preserved here, 42 bases in frame from base 1. The CDR1 and CDR2 encoded by the germline V gene are MNHNS and SASEGT. A distance of 17 bases separates the germline ends of V and J, which lose 4 bases and 8 bases respectively. The cohort comprised some 700 healthy bone marrow donors. At the time of sampling, every cohort member was nominally healthy, though immune exposures that went unrecorded were likely present. The donor tested CMV seronegative and was one of the 352 seronegative cohort members. Each donor provided a peripheral blood sample, and peripheral blood mononuclear cells were used for TCR beta sequencing. Genomic DNA extraction from the blood cell samples was performed with the Qiagen DNeasy Blood Extraction Kit. Summary of the overall study and its limitations: A later genetic analysis reported fewer N-insertions in productive TCRs among donors in an Asian-associated ancestry cluster than the roughly 700-donor mean. Because HLA typing was unavailable for some donors at each locus, only the typed subset was used in association tests. A few of the identified cytomegalovirus-associated TCR beta chains were confirmed in vitro to be specific for cytomegalovirus antigens. A group of highly shared sequence variants was considered likely to be a technical artifact of the sequencing pipeline. A later analysis found that HLA-associated TCR beta chains were more clonally expanded and had lower generation probabilities than equally common non-associated chains. For the cohort, immune exposure information was limited to CMV serostatus. Because counts were too low, 15 to 20 rarely observed V segments, including chromosome 9 orphons, were excluded from the earlier analysis of under 650 of the donors. A total of 150 or so TCR beta chains were listed by the study as associated with cytomegalovirus. Strong co-occurrence of HLA alleles, especially DR and DQ, made assigning TCR associations to individual alleles difficult. A further reported finding was that TCR beta sequences accurately predicted the HLA-A and HLA-B alleles for most subjects in the first cohort. Correlated functional status among segregating V segments might be attributable to linkage disequilibrium, but an unknown experimental factor could not be ruled out. At a false discovery rate of 0.05, a later analysis linked under 20,000 TCR beta sequences to specific HLA alleles. In a later analysis, the rate of TCR association differed among HLA loci, with DRB1 alleles having the most associated TCRs and HLA-C alleles having the fewest. In an earlier analysis of 450 to 750 of the donors, most TCR beta V segments appeared in productive rearrangements about 87% or about 30% of the time, broadly matching IMGT annotations. In a later analysis, most CMV-associated TCR beta chains were found to appear HLA-restricted, with HLA associations seemingly driven largely by CMV exposure. Only TCR beta chains were sequenced in this cohort, and the absence of alpha or paired-chain data limited detectable features. The presence/absence analyses assumed that sequencing depth was roughly uniform across donors, and that assumption may not be true. The classifier was reported to diagnose cytomegalovirus status with high specificity and sensitivity in both the original and validation cohorts. The 87-base-pair reads could not distinguish some IMGT-functional V segments, including TRBV6-2 and TRBV6-3, so those segments were excluded. While some public TCRs were present in many individuals, most TCR sequences turned up only very rarely across donors. An association between a missense DCLRE1C variant and V-gene and J-gene trimming of TCR beta chains was found in a later genetic analysis and replicated in an independent cohort. Several of the top co-occurrence clusters appeared to be linked to parvovirus B19, influenza, CMV and Epstein-Barr virus, according to a later analysis. It was suggested by the authors that the approach could potentially be generalized to other disease states and immunological phenotypes.

The sequence was obtained from a boy aged 5 to 17 in good health and CMV-seronegative. The rearrangement combines TRBV6-1 with TRBJ1-2; the D region possibly corresponds to TRBD1 (5 bases align). The sequenced sample was PBMCs. Here is the DNA: TGTGCCAGCAGTGGGGGCGAGACTGCATGGGGCTACACCTTC. It specifies CASSGGETAWGYTF.